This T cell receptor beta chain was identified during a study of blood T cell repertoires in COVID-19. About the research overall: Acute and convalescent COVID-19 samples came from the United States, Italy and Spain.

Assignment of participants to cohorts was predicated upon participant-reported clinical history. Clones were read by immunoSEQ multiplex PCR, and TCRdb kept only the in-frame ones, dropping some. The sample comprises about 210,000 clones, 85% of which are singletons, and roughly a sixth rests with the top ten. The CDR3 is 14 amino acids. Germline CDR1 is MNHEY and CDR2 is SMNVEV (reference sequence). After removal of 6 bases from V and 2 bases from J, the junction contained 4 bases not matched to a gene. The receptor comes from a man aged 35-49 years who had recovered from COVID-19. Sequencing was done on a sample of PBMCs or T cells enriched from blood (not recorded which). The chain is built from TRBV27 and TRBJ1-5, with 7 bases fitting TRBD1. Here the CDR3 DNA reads TGTGCCAGCAGAGGAACAGGGGGCAATCAGCCCCAGCATTTT. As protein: CASRGTGGNQPQHF.